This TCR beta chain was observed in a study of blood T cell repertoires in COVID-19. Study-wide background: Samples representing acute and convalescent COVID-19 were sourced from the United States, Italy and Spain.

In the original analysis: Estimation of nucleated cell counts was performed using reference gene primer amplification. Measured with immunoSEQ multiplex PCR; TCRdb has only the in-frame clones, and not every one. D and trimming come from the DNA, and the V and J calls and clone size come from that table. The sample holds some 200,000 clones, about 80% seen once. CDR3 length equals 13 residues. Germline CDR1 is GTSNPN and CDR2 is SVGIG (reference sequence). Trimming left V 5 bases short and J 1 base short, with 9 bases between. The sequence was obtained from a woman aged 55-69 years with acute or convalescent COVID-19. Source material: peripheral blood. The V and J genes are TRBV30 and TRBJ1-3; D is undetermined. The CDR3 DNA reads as TGTGCCTGGGCCTCGGGATCTGGAAACACCATATATTTT. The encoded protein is CAWASGSGNTIYF.